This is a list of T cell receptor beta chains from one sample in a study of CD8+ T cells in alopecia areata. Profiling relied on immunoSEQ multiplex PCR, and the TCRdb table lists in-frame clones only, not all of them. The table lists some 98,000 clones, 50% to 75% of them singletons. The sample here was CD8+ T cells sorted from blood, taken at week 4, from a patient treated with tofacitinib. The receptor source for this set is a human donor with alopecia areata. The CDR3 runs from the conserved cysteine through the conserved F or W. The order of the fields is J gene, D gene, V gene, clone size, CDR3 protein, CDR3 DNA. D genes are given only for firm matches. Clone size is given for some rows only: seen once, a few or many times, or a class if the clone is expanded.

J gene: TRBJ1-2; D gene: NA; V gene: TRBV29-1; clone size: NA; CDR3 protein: CSVEESIGTGDGYTF; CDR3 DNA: TGCAGCGTTGAAGAGAGTATCGGGACGGGGGACGGCTACACCTTC
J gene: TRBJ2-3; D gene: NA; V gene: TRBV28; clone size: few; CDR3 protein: CASSIRGTDTQYF; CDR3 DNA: TGTGCCAGCAGCATCCGGGGGACAGATACGCAGTATTTT
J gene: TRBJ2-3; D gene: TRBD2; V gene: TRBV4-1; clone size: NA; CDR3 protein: CASSQERGLPESTDTQYF; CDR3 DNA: TGCGCCAGCAGCCAAGAAAGGGGACTACCGGAAAGCACAGATACGCAGTATTTT
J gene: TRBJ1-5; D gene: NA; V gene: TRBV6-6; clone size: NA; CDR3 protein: CASSYSGQGGNQPQHF; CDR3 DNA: TGTGCCAGCAGTTACTCTGGGCAGGGTGGAAATCAGCCCCAGCATTTT
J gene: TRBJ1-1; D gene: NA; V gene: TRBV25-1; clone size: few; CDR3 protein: CASSDNRVPNTEAFF; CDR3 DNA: TGTGCCAGCAGTGACAACAGGGTCCCGAACACTGAAGCTTTCTTT
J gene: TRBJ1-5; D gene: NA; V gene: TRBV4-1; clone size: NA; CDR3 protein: CASSQEEVIGQPQHF; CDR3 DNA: TGCGCCAGCAGCCAAGAGGAGGTAATTGGTCAGCCCCAGCATTTT
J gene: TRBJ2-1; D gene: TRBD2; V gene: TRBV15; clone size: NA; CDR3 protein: CATSRLAASYNEQFF; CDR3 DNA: TGTGCCACCAGCAGACTAGCGGCGTCCTACAATGAGCAGTTCTTC
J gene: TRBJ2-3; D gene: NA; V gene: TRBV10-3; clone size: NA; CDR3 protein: CAISDTGPDTQYF; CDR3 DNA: TGTGCCATCAGTGATACGGGGCCAGATACGCAGTATTTT
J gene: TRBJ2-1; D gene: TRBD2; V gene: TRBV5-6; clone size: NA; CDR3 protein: CASSGSGVYNEQFF; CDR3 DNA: TGTGCCAGCAGCGGCAGCGGGGTCTACAATGAGCAGTTCTTC
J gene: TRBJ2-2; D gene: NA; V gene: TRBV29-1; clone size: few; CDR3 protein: CSGLREGTGELFF; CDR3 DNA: TGCAGCGGACTGAGGGAAGGGACCGGGGAGCTGTTTTTT
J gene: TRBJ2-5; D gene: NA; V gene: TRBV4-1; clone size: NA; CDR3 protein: CASSQVLTAQETQYF; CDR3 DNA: TGCGCCAGCAGCCAAGTACTCACAGCCCAAGAGACCCAGTACTTC
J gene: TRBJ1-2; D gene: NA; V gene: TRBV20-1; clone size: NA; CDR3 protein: CSIRGGYGYTF; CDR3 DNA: TGCAGTATAAGGGGCGGCTATGGCTACACCTTC
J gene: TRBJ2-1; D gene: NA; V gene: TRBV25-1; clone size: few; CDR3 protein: CASSEYFSPLGGEQFF; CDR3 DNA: TGTGCCAGCAGTGAATACTTCAGCCCCCTAGGAGGTGAGCAGTTCTTC
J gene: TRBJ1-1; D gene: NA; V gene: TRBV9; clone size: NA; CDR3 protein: CASSVLGAVGTEAFF; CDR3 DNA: TGTGCCAGCAGCGTTCTGGGGGCTGTGGGCACTGAAGCTTTCTTT
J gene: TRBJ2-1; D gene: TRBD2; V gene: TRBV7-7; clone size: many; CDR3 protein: CASSPSGSSYNEQFF; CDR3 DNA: TGTGCCAGCAGCCCCAGCGGGAGCTCCTACAATGAGCAGTTCTTC
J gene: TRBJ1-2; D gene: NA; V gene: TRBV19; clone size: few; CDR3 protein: CASSRGWEENYGYTF; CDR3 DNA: TGTGCCAGTAGTAGAGGATGGGAGGAAAACTATGGCTACACCTTC
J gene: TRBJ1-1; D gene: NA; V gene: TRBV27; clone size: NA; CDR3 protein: CASSNTGGWENTEAFF; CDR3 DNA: TGTGCCAGCAGTAACACGGGGGGCTGGGAAAACACTGAAGCTTTCTTT
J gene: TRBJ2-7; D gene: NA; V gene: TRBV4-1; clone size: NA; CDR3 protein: CASSHQDGTGTYEQYF; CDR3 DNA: TGCGCCAGCAGCCATCAAGACGGGACGGGAACCTACGAGCAGTACTTC
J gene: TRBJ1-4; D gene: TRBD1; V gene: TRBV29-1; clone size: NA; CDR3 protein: CSALRDSNEKLFF; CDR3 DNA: TGCAGCGCCCTTCGGGACAGCAACGAAAAACTGTTTTTT
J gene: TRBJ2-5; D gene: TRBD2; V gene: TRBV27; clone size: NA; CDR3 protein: CASSYRKGLAGEETQYF; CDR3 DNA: TGTGCCAGCAGTTACCGAAAGGGACTAGCGGGGGAAGAGACCCAGTACTTC
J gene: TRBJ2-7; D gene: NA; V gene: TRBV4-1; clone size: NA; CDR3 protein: CASSQVESDAYEQYF; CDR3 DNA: TGCGCCAGCAGCCAAGTGGAGTCCGACGCCTACGAGCAGTACTTC
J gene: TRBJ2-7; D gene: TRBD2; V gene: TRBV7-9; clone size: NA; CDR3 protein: CASSLATSGPYEQYF; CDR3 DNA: TGTGCCAGCAGCTTAGCGACTAGCGGCCCCTACGAGCAGTACTTC
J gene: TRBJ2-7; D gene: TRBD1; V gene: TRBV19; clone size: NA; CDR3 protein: CASRTGTGGFNEQYF; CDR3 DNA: TGTGCCAGTAGAACTGGGACAGGGGGCTTCAACGAGCAGTACTTC
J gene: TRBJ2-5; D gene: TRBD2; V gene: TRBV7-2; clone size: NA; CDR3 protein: CASSQIAGDQETQYF; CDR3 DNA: TGTGCCAGCAGCCAAATCGCGGGGGACCAAGAGACCCAGTACTTC
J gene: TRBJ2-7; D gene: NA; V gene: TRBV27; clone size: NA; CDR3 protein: CASSVTRDNYEQYF; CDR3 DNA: TGTGCCAGCAGTGTTACCCGGGACAACTACGAGCAGTACTTC
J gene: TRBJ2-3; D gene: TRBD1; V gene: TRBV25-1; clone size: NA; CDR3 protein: CASSEGTGGTDTQYF; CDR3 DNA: TGTGCCAGCAGTGAGGGGACAGGGGGCACAGATACGCAGTATTTT
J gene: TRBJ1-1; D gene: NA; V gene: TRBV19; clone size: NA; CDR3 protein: CASSPTVNTEAFF; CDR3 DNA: TGTGCCAGTAGTCCGACAGTGAACACTGAAGCTTTCTTT
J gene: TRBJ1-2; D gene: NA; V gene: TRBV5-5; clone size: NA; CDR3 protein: CASSLDSQSYYGYTF; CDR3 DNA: TGTGCCAGCAGCTTGGATTCCCAGAGCTACTATGGCTACACCTTC
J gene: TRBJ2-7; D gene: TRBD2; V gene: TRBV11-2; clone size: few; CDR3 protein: CASSLASGGPHEQYF; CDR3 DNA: TGTGCCAGCAGCTTAGCTTCGGGGGGGCCCCACGAGCAGTACTTC
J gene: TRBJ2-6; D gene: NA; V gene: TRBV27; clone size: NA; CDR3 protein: CASSFRGSGANVLTF; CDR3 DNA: TGTGCCAGCAGTTTTCGGGGAAGTGGGGCCAACGTCCTGACTTTC
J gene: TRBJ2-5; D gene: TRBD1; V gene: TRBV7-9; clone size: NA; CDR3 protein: CASSLGQGFGETQYF; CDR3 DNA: TGTGCCAGCAGCTTAGGACAGGGATTCGGAGAGACCCAGTACTTC
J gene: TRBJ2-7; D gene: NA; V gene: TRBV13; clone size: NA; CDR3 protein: CASSSTRAYEQYF; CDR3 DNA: TGTGCCAGCAGCTCTACCCGGGCCTACGAGCAGTACTTC
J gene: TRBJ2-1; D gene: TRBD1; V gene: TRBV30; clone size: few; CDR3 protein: CAWNWQGAADEQFF; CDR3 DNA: TGTGCCTGGAATTGGCAGGGGGCCGCGGATGAGCAGTTCTTC
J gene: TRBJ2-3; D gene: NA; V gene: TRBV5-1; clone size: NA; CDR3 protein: CASSLGSRPPDTQYF; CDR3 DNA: TGCGCCAGCAGCTTGGGTTCCCGGCCCCCAGATACGCAGTATTTT
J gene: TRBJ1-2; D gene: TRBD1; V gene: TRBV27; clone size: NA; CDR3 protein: CASSLRGEVHTF; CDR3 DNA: TGTGCCAGCAGTCTCAGGGGGGAGGTACACACCTTC
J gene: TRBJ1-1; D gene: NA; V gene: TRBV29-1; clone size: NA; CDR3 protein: CTGRGEAGNTEAFF; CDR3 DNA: TGCACCGGTCGGGGGGAGGCCGGGAACACTGAAGCTTTCTTT
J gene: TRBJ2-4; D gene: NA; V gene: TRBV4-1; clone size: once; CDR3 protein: CASSQAGESIQYF; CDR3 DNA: TGCGCCAGCAGCCAAGCCGGAGAAAGCATTCAGTACTTC
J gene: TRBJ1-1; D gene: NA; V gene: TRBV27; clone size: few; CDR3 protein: CASSYTGNTEAFF; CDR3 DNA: TGTGCCAGCAGCTATACAGGCAACACTGAAGCTTTCTTT
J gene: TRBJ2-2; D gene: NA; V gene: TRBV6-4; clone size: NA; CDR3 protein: CASSDTNTGELFF; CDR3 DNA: TGTGCCAGCAGTGACACTAACACCGGGGAGCTGTTTTTT
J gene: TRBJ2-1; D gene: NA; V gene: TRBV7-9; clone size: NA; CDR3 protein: CASSLGDYNEQFF; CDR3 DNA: TGTGCCAGCAGCTTAGGAGACTACAATGAGCAGTTCTTC
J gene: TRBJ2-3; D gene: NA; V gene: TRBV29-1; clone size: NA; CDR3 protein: CSVPNARGAPDTQYF; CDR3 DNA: TGCAGCGTCCCTAACGCCAGGGGCGCCCCAGATACGCAGTATTTT
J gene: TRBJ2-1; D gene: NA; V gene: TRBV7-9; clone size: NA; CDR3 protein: CASSPFQSSYNEQFF; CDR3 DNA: TGTGCCAGCAGCCCATTTCAGAGCTCCTACAATGAGCAGTTCTTC
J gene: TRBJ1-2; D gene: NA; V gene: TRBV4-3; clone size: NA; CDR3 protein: CASSQEGNLLEGYTF; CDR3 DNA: TGCGCCAGCAGCCAAGAGGGGAACCTTTTAGAAGGCTACACCTTC
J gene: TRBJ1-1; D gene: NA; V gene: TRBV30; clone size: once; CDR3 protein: CAWSSRGAEAFF; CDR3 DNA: TGTGCCTGGAGTAGTCGAGGGGCTGAAGCTTTCTTT